This note documents a single TCR beta chain sequence. As yet, its antigen is unknown. This sample is part of a study of cytomegalovirus exposure and HLA in healthy donors. PCR amplification relied on 60 Vbeta primers (plus 13 Jbeta primers). Only in-frame clones appear in the TCRdb table, and some are missing; sequencing was by immunoSEQ multiplex PCR. The sample contains approximately 220,000 clones, 75% of which appear only once. The germline V and J ends were trimmed by 0 bases and 3 bases, with 11 bases remaining between them. The CDR3 extends over 16 amino acids. Germline V gene lookup returns CDR1 MGHDK and CDR2 SYGVNS. Study-level points and caveats: Later on, an analysis tied 15,000 to 20,000 TCR beta sequences to HLA alleles at 0.05 false discovery rate. Sequencing probably produced one cluster of sequence variants that were highly shared.

V usage is TRBV25-1 and J usage is TRBJ2-2; tentative D call: TRBD2 (6 bases). The source is a woman in her 30s in good health and CMV-seronegative. Material: PBMCs. The CDR3 sequence: CASSEYGAGYTGELFF. The CDR3 DNA reads TGTGCCAGCAGTGAATACGGGGCGGGGTACACCGGGGAGCTGTTTTTT.